A single sample is the source of the 24 T cell receptor beta chains below, sequenced in a study of blood T cells in healthy people across ages. Together with a sample-barcoded 5' primer, a J-beta primer mix was included in a second PCR lasting about 7 to 11 cycles. TCRdb independently ran MiXCR on the 5' RACE reads; one entry per CDR3 protein. The table shows under 700,000 distinct CDR3 sequences, with 20% to 30% occurring only once. This sample also belongs to another study, concerning T cells of mothers and their children.

Sequencing was carried out using blood. These receptors came from a boy aged 5-17 years in good health.

The chain links TRBV7-9 to TRBJ2-1; D perhaps matches TRBD2 (6 bases). CDR3 length equals 13 residues. Germline CDR1 SEHNR, CDR2 FQNEAQ (reference sequence). The V gene lost 5 bases and the J gene lost 9 bases, with 14 bases spanning the gap. The CDR3 sequence is CASSDAPSAEQFF. The DNA for the CDR3 is TGTGCCAGCAGCGACGCACCTAGCGCTGAGCAGTTCTTC.

The V and J genes are TRBV6-5 and TRBJ2-2; 10 positions match TRBD2. Germline-derived CDR1 and CDR2 are MNHEY and SVGAGI. This CDR3 spans 17 amino acids. After removal of 2 bases from V and 7 bases from J, the junction contained 10 bases not matched to a gene. CDR3 sequence reads: CASSYQLAGMGNGELFF. The CDR3 DNA follows: TGTGCCAGCAGTTACCAACTAGCGGGAATGGGTAACGGGGAGCTGTTTTTT.

The rearrangement uses TRBV7-2 and TRBJ2-7; possibly TRBD1 for D (5 bases). With 2 bases removed from V and 4 bases from J, the gap between germline ends came to 18 bases. In germline, CDR1 is SGHTA, CDR2 FQGNSA. There are 16 residues in the CDR3. Here the CDR3 reads CASSLSYRASGYEQYF. The CDR3 nucleotides are TGTGCCAGCAGCTTATCATATCGGGCCTCAGGGTACGAGCAGTACTTC.

V and J are TRBV27 and TRBJ1-1; perhaps TRBD1 as D (5 bases). The CDR3 totals 16 residues. CDR1 and CDR2 from the germline V gene are MNHEY and SMNVEV (reference sequence). V was shortened by 10 bases and J by 0 bases, with 21 bases between the two germline ends. CDR3 in DNA: TGTGCCACCAGACTCCAGGGCTTTGGGATGAACACTGAAGCTTTCTTT. Amino acids: CATRLQGFGMNTEAFF.

This clonotype has a count of ten or more. The chain couples TRBV3-1 to TRBJ1-4; D not resolved. Per germline, CDR1 LGHDT and CDR2 YNNKEL (reference sequence). CDR3 length equals 12 residues. V was clipped by 4 bases and J by 8 bases, with 8 bases between them. The CDR3 DNA reads TGTGCCAGCAGCCTGATTGAGGAAAAACTGTTTTTT. Translating gives CASSLIEEKLFF.

The table lists this clonotype with a few counts. This chain connects TRBV3-1 to TRBJ2-5; 7 bases match TRBD1. CDR3 length: 15 residues. Germline values: CDR1 LGHDT, CDR2 YNNKEL (reference sequence). V was clipped by 1 base and J by 3 bases; unmatched bases: 5. The CDR3 nucleotides read TGTGCCAGCAGCCAAGGCAACAGGGGTGAAGAGACCCAGTACTTC. It yields the protein CASSQGNRGEETQYF.

The CDR3 DNA sequence: TGTGCCAGCAGCTTAGCGGGAGTTTTAGAGACCCAGTACTTC. Translation: CASSLAGVLETQYF. The J gene is TRBJ2-5, the V gene TRBV7-9; TRBD2 is a possible D gene (5 bases). The CDR3 spans 14 residues. Germline V CDR1 and CDR2: SEHNR, FQNEAQ (reference sequence). V was pared by 0 bases and J by 4 bases, with 9 bases between.

This clonotype appeared a few times. The chain has TRBV18 and TRBJ2-4; TRBD1 matches at 8 bases. The CDR3 totals 19 residues. Per the germline V gene, CDR1 is KGHSH and CDR2 is LQKENI. J was trimmed by 0 bases and V by 3 bases; bases with no gene match: 13. In nucleotides, the CDR3 is TGTGCCAGCTCACCGCGGACAGGGCTCTTATGGGTAGCCAAAAACATTCAGTACTTC. Amino acid sequence: CASSPRTGLLWVAKNIQYF.

CDR3 sequence (DNA): TGTGCCAGCAGCTTAGAAGACAGGGATAACTATGGCTACACCTTC. It codes for CASSLEDRDNYGYTF. The V gene is TRBV7-9, the J gene TRBJ1-2, with 7 bases fitting TRBD1. With V trimmed by 1 base and J by 1 base, 3 bases remained unmatched. The germline CDR1 and CDR2 sequences are SEHNR and FQNEAQ (reference sequence). CDR3 length equals 15 residues.

The V call is TRBV20-1, the J call TRBJ2-1; TRBD1 aligns across 9 bases. The CDR3 is 13 amino acids. CDR1 and CDR2 from the germline V gene are DFQATT and SNEGSKA (reference sequence). The CDR3 nucleotides read TGCAGCAAAAGGGACAGGGTCTACAATGAGCAGTTCTTC. It translates to CSKRDRVYNEQFF.

The chain links TRBV20-1 to TRBJ2-3; the match to TRBD1 covers 8 bases. The V and J ends lost 3 bases and 4 bases, in that order; junction bases with no gene match: 9. This CDR3 region has 15 residues. Germline assignment: CDR1 DFQATT and CDR2 SNEGSKA (reference sequence). Here the CDR3 reads CSARAPDRVADTQYF. The CDR3 DNA follows: TGCAGTGCTAGGGCCCCGGACAGGGTTGCAGATACGCAGTATTTT.

The chain uses TRBV20-1 and TRBJ1-4; D remains ambiguous. The CDR3 extends over 13 amino acids. With 0 bases removed from V and 8 bases from J, the gap between germline ends came to 10 bases. Germline loops: CDR1 DFQATT, CDR2 SNEGSKA (reference sequence). The CDR3 DNA is TGCAGTGCTAGAGATCTTGGGCCCGAAAAACTGTTTTTT. Its translation: CSARDLGPEKLFF.

In its sample, this clonotype was seen a few times. The chain combines TRBV27 with TRBJ2-6, with D possibly matching TRBD1 (5 bases). Germline CDR1 and CDR2: MNHEY and SMNVEV (reference sequence). V lost 3 bases and J lost 0, with 12 bases in between. There are 17 residues in the CDR3. The CDR3 loop reads CASSFDSESSGANVLTF. CDR3 sequence (DNA): TGTGCCAGCAGTTTCGACAGTGAAAGCTCTGGGGCCAACGTCCTGACTTTC.

The V gene is TRBV7-8, the J gene TRBJ2-3, with 7 nucleotides matching TRBD2. Unmatched junction bases numbered 6, after V lost 1 base and J lost 2 bases. Germline V gene data show CDR1 as SGHVS and CDR2 as FQNEAQ. This CDR3 is built from 16 residues. This chain's CDR3 is CASSLEASGLTDTQYF. Written as DNA, the CDR3 is TGTGCCAGCAGCTTAGAGGCTAGCGGCCTCACAGATACGCAGTATTTT.

The V and J genes are TRBV29-1 and TRBJ2-6, with TRBD1 matching over 7 bases. V trimming: 5 bases; J trimming: 0 bases; junction bases outside the gene matches: 7. The CDR3 has 16 amino acids. Germline CDR1 and CDR2: SQVTM and ANQGSEA. CDR3 residues: CSVKGTVNSGANVLTF. As DNA, the CDR3 is TGCAGCGTTAAAGGGACAGTCAACTCTGGGGCCAACGTCCTGACTTTC.

V is TRBV12-5 and J is TRBJ2-5; no reliable D call. The germline CDR1 and CDR2 sequences are LGHNT and FRNRAP. This CDR3 spans 11 amino acids. V gave up 7 bases and J gave up 5 bases, with 8 bases separating them. The CDR3 nucleotides are TGTGCTAGTGCCCTGCGGGAGACCCAGTACTTC. It translates to CASALRETQYF.

The rearrangement joins TRBV10-3 to TRBJ2-1; D is uncertain. The CDR3 contains 15 residues. V shed 10 bases and J shed 2 bases, with 18 bases lying between them. Germline CDR1 ENHRY, CDR2 SYGVKD. DNA of the CDR3: TGTGCCACCGAAGAGGTAGGTGGGACCTACAATGAGCAGTTCTTC. Protein: CATEEVGGTYNEQFF.

This clonotype has more than one count but fewer than ten. The V call is TRBV28, the J call TRBJ1-2; maybe TRBD1 (6 bases). CDR1 MDHEN and CDR2 SYDVKM come from the germline V gene. Trimming left V 1 base short and J 7 bases short, with 22 bases between. This CDR3 contains 17 residues. The CDR3 nucleotides read TGTGCCAGCAGTTTATCTCATGGAACGGGGGGCGATGGTGGCTACACCTTC. Protein: CASSLSHGTGGDGGYTF.

This clonotype was found a few times. The CDR3 DNA is TGTGCCAGCAGCCAAGATCGCAGGAGCTATGGCTACACCTTC. It is translated as CASSQDRRSYGYTF. The rearrangement links TRBV4-2 to TRBJ1-2; no definite D call. The CDR3 extends over 14 amino acids. Germline values: CDR1 LGHNA, CDR2 YNFKEQ. Trimming removed 0 bases from V and 4 bases from J, with 9 bases in between.

The chain has TRBV20-1 and TRBJ2-5; 11 positions match TRBD1. Germline assignment: CDR1 DFQATT and CDR2 SNEGSKA (reference sequence). This CDR3 has 13 residues. Losses at the gene ends were 6 bases for V and 11 bases for J; bases not matched to a gene: 11. DNA of the CDR3: TGCAGTGCGGCGGGACAGGGGGACTACGGGCAGTACTTC. Protein: CSAAGQGDYGQYF.

This clonotype was seen only a few times. V gene TRBV7-9 combines with J gene TRBJ1-1, with a possible D match to TRBD1 (6 bases). Trimming pared 0 bases from V and 1 base from J, leaving 9 bases between. There are 15 residues in the CDR3. Germline CDR1 is SEHNR and CDR2 is FQNEAQ (reference sequence). The CDR3, as DNA: TGTGCCAGCAGCTTAGCGCAGGGGAAGAACACTGAAGCTTTCTTT. Translating gives CASSLAQGKNTEAFF.

This chain connects TRBV6-6 to TRBJ2-5; TRBD2 agrees at 7 bases. J was trimmed by 2 bases and V by 4 bases; bases with no gene match: 4. The CDR3 length is 14 residues. The germline V gene encodes CDR1 MNHNY and CDR2 SVGAGI (reference sequence). The CDR3 spells CASSFSGAQETQYF. The CDR3 bases are TGTGCCAGCAGTTTCAGCGGGGCACAAGAGACCCAGTACTTC.

The chain joins TRBV5-1 to TRBJ2-2, with D perhaps TRBD1 (5 bases). Trimming pared 3 bases from V and 2 bases from J, leaving 14 bases between. CDR3 length equals 16 residues. The germline gives CDR1 SGHRS, CDR2 YFSETQ. CDR3 sequence: CASSSPTELNTGELFF. For the CDR3, the DNA is TGCGCCAGCAGCTCGCCGACAGAGCTAAACACCGGGGAGCTGTTTTTT.

The rearrangement links TRBV2 to TRBJ2-7; D gene unclear. Trimming stripped 1 base from V and 0 bases from J, with 7 bases between. Per the germline V gene, CDR1 is SNHLY and CDR2 is FYNNEI. The CDR3 consists of 14 residues. CDR3 sequence: CASSEGRSSYEQYF. The CDR3 bases are TGTGCCAGCAGTGAAGGCAGGAGCTCCTACGAGCAGTACTTC.